This T cell receptor beta chain was retrieved from a study of blood T cell repertoires in COVID-19. Original methodology: Cell counts per sample came from amplifying reference gene primers. Sequencing was performed with immunoSEQ multiplex PCR; in TCRdb, only in-frame clones are kept and a portion is missing. V, J and clone size are taken as reported in that table, and D and trimming were inferred from the DNA itself. Found here are hundreds of thousands of clones, approximately 87% of them singletons; the top ten hold over 2%. Seattle patient enrollment occurred during active infection, with longitudinal follow-up thereafter. Germline V CDR1 and CDR2: LNHDA, SQIVND (reference sequence). This CDR3 region has 16 residues. V shed 3 bases and J shed 4 bases, with 16 bases lying between them. This clone was recorded a few times.

This TCR derives from a woman aged 55-75 years with COVID-19, enrolled during active disease. Specimen: peripheral blood. This sequence joins TRBV19 and TRBJ1-5; D gene unclear. CDR3 residues: CASSMLAGKKNQPQHF. The CDR3 DNA reads TGTGCCAGTAGTATGCTTGCCGGGAAGAAGAATCAGCCCCAGCATTTT.